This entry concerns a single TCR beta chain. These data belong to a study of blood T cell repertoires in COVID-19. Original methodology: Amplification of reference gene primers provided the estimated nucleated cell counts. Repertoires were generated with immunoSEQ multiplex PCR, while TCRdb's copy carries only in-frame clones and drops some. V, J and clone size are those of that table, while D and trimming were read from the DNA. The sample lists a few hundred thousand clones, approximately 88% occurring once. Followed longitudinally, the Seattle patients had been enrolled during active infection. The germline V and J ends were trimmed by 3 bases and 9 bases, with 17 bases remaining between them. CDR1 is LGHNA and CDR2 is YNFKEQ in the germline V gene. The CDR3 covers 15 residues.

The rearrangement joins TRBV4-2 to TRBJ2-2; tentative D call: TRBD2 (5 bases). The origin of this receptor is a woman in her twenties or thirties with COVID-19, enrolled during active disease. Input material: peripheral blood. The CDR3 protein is CASSHGHEGGWELFF. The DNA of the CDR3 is TGTGCCAGCAGCCATGGTCATGAGGGCGGCTGGGAGCTGTTTTTT.